A selection of T cell receptor beta chains follows, all from one sample in a study of T cells in Graves' hyperthyroidism and ophthalmopathy. TCRdb used MiXCR to reprocess the multiplex PCR reads, holding one entry per CDR3 protein. Counted here are approximately 98,000 distinct CDR3 sequences, approximately 42% occurring once; the ten biggest clones make up roughly 10%. Input material: peripheral blood or thyroid tissue (not recorded which). The receptors originated from a woman in her thirties with Graves' hyperthyroidism. CDR3s include the opening cysteine and the closing phenylalanine or tryptophan. The D gene is left open where the match is weak. Expanded clones get a size class; other rows say once, few or many, or leave the size out.

j_call clone_size v_call d_call cdr3_nt cdr3_aa
TRBJ1-3 NA TRBV7-2 NA TGTGCCAGCAGCTTTTGGACAGCTGGAAACACCATATATTTT CASSFWTAGNTIYF
TRBJ1-2 NA TRBV2 TRBD1 TGTGCCAGCGTTCCGGGACAGGCGAACTATGGCTACACCTTC CASVPGQANYGYTF
TRBJ2-3 many TRBV4-1 NA TGCGCCAGCAGCCAAGACATTCGACCCCCGACAGATACGCAGTATTTT CASSQDIRPPTDTQYF
TRBJ1-4 many TRBV12-3/TRBV12-4 TRBD1 TGTGCCAGCAGTTTTCAGGGGGCGGATGAAAAACTGTTTTTT CASSFQGADEKLFF
TRBJ2-5 NA TRBV20-1 TRBD1 TGCAGTGCTAGACCCGGACAGGGGGAGGCAGAGACCCAGTACTTC CSARPGQGEAETQYF
TRBJ2-5 NA TRBV6-6 TRBD1 TGTGCCAGCAGTTATCGACAGGGTTGGGACACCCAGTACTTC CASSYRQGWDTQYF
TRBJ1-6 NA TRBV7-3 TRBD1 TGTGCCAGCAGCTTGAGACAGGGCAATTCACCCCTCCGCTTT CASSLRQGNSPLRF
TRBJ1-3 once TRBV19 NA TGTGCCAGTAACCTTAGGAGCCCTGGAAACACCATATATTTT CASNLRSPGNTIYF
TRBJ1-1 NA TRBV13 NA TGTGCCAGCAGCTTAGGCACAGGGTCGGATGCTTTCTTT CASSLGTGSDAFF
TRBJ1-2 once TRBV5-1 NA TGTGCCAGCAGCCTGGGACCTTCGGGGGGCTACACCTTC CASSLGPSGGYTF
TRBJ2-5 many TRBV5-1 NA TGCGCCAGCAGCCTCATGGGGCTAGGGGAACAGGAGACCCAGTACTTC CASSLMGLGEQETQYF
TRBJ2-7 many TRBV6-5 TRBD2 TGTGCCAGCAGTTGGGGGACTAGCGGGAGGGCCGGATCCTACGAGCAGTACTTC CASSWGTSGRAGSYEQYF
TRBJ1-6 many TRBV20-1 NA TGCAGTGCTAACTGGTTGGCTGGCGATGGTTCACCCCTCCACTTT CSANWLAGDGSPLHF
TRBJ2-7 NA TRBV12-3/TRBV12-4 TRBD2 TGTGCCAGCAGGCTAGCGGGAGGCTCCTACGAGCAGTACTTC CASRLAGGSYEQYF
TRBJ1-1 NA TRBV7-9 NA TGTGCCAGCAGCCCCCAGGTAGACACTGAAGCTTTCTTT CASSPQVDTEAFF
TRBJ2-7 many TRBV6-5 NA TGTGCCAGCAGTTACTCCAGCTACCGGGACCAAAACTACGAGCAGTACTTC CASSYSSYRDQNYEQYF
TRBJ2-2 many TRBV28 NA TGTGCCAGCAGCCAAATCGACAGACCCGGGGAGCTGTTTTTT CASSQIDRPGELFF
TRBJ2-3 many TRBV9 NA TGTGCCAGCAGCGTGTTCCCCACAGATACGCAGTATTTT CASSVFPTDTQYF
TRBJ1-4 NA TRBV25-1 TRBD1 TGTGCCAGCAGTTGGGACAGCCGGAATGAAGGACTGTTTTTT CASSWDSRNEGLFF
TRBJ2-5 many TRBV19 NA TGTGCCAGTAGTCCGGGTCTCCTTACTGAGACCCAGTACTTC CASSPGLLTETQYF
TRBJ1-6 many TRBV12-3/TRBV12-4 NA TGTGCCAGCAGGCTACAAGATTCACCCCTCCACTTT CASRLQDSPLHF
TRBJ2-3 NA TRBV20-1 NA TGCAGTGCTAGACCGAGGGGGGGCGGCACAGATACGCAGTATTTT CSARPRGGGTDTQYF
TRBJ1-1 NA TRBV7-2 NA TGTGCCAGCGGCTTAGGAAGATACCAGGCATTT CASGLGRYQAF
TRBJ2-3 many TRBV24-1 NA TGTGCCACCCCCGGAGGGGATACGCAGTATTTT CATPGGDTQYF
TRBJ2-3 NA TRBV6-6 TRBD1 TGTGCCAGCAGTTACTCGACAGGGTTTAGCACAGATACGCAGTATTTT CASSYSTGFSTDTQYF
TRBJ1-1 many TRBV5-1 NA TGCGCCAGCAGTGACCCCGGGACGTTCACCGAAGCTTTCTTT CASSDPGTFTEAFF
TRBJ2-2 many TRBV5-1 NA TGCGCCAGCAGCGGGATCGGGGAGCTGTTTTTT CASSGIGELFF
TRBJ2-7 many TRBV11-2 NA TGTGCCAGCAGCCTGGACAGCCGACTCTCACTAGTTTCCTACGAGCAGTACTTC CASSLDSRLSLVSYEQYF
TRBJ2-7 many TRBV6-6 TRBD2 TGTGCCAGCAGCATTAGCGGGGCCGCCTACGAGCAGTACTTC CASSISGAAYEQYF
TRBJ2-7 many TRBV9 TRBD1 TGTGCCAGCAGCCTTCACGACAGGGGGCGCCGGGGCGAGCAGTACTTC CASSLHDRGRRGEQYF
TRBJ1-1 many TRBV6-1 NA TGTGCCAGCAGAAAACACAGGGTCGAGGAACCTGAAGCTTTCTTT CASRKHRVEEPEAFF
TRBJ2-6 NA TRBV7-2 NA TGTGCCAGCAGCTTAGACGACAGCTCTGGGGCCAACGTCCTGACTTTC CASSLDDSSGANVLTF
TRBJ2-7 many TRBV11-2 NA TGTGCCAGCAGCTCCAGCCCCGGCCCCTACGAGCAGTACTTC CASSSSPGPYEQYF
TRBJ1-1 many TRBV6-5 TRBD1 TGTGCCAGCAGTCCTTACAGGGGTCACACTGAAGCTTTCTTT CASSPYRGHTEAFF
TRBJ1-2 many TRBV6-5 NA TGTGCCAGCAGTCGGGGGTTTACAGGCCCCACTAACTATGGCTACACCTTC CASSRGFTGPTNYGYTF
TRBJ1-2 NA TRBV27 NA TGTGCCAGCAGTTCCATACCAGGGGATCATGATGGCTACACCTTC CASSSIPGDHDGYTF